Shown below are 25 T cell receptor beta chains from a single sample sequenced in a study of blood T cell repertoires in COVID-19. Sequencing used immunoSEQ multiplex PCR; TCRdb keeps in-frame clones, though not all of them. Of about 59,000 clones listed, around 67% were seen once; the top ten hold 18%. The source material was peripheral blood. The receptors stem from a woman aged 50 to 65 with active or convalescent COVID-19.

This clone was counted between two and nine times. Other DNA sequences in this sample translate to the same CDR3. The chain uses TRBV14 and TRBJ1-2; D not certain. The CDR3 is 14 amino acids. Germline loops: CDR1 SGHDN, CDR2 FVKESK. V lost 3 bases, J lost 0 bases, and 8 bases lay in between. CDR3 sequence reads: CASSQNLANYGYTF. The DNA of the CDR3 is TGTGCCAGCAGCCAGAATCTAGCTAACTATGGCTACACCTTC.

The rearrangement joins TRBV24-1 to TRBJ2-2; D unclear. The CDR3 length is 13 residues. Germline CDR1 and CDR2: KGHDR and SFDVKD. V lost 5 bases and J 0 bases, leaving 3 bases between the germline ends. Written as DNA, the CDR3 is TGTGCCACCAGTGTCTCGAACACCGGGGAGCTGTTTTTT. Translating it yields CATSVSNTGELFF.

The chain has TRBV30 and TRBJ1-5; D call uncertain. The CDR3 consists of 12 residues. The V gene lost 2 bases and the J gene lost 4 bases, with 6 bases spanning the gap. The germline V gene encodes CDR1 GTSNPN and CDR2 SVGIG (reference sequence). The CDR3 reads CAWSPRNQPQHF. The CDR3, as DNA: TGTGCCTGGAGTCCGAGAAATCAGCCCCAGCATTTT.

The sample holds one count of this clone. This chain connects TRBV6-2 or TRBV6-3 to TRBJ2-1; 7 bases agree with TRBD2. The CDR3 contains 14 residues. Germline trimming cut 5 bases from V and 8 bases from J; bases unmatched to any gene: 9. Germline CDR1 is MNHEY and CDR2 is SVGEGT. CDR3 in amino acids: CASSRPAGRDEQFF. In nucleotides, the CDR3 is TGTGCCAGCAGTCGTCCAGCGGGAAGGGATGAGCAGTTCTTC.

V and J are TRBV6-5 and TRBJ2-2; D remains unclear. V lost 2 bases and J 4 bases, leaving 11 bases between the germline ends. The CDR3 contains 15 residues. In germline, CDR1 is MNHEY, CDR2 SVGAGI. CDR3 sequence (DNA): TGTGCCAGCAGTTACGCTGGTTTGAGCACCGGGGAGCTGTTTTTT. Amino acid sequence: CASSYAGLSTGELFF.

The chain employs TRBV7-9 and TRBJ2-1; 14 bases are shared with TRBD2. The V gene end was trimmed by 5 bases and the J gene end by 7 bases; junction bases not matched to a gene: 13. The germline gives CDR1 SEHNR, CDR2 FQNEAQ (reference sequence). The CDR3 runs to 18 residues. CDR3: CASSLPPRLAGGRNEQFF. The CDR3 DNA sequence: TGTGCCAGCAGCCTACCCCCCCGACTAGCGGGAGGGAGGAATGAGCAGTTCTTC. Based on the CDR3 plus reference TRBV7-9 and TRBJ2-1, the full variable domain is DTGVSQNPRHKITKRGQNVTFRCDPISEHNRLYWYRQTLGQGPEFLTYFQNEAQLEKSRLLSDRFSAERPKGSFSTLEIQRTEQGDSAMYLCASSLPPRLAGGRNEQFFGPGTRLTVL.

CDR3: CASSGGTGGSGEQYF. The CDR3 DNA sequence: TGCGCCAGCAGCGGTGGGACTGGTGGTTCGGGGGAGCAGTACTTC. V usage is TRBV4-1 and J usage is TRBJ2-7, with D perhaps TRBD2 (6 bases). V was clipped by 5 bases and J by 7 bases, with 21 bases between them. Per germline, CDR1 MGHRA and CDR2 YSYEKL. The CDR3 covers 15 residues.

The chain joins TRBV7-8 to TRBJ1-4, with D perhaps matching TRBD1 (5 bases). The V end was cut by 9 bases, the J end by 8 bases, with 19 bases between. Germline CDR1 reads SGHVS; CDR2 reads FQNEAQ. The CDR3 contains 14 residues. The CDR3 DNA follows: TGTGCCAGTTTAGATCCTCAGGGTTCCGAAAAACTGTTTTTT. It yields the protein CASLDPQGSEKLFF. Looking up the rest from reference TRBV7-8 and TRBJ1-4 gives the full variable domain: GAGVSQSPRYKVAKRGQDVALRCDPISGHVSLFWYQQALGQGPEFLTYFQNEAQLDKSGLPSDRFFAERPEGSVSTLKIQRTQQEDSAVYLCASLDPQGSEKLFFGSGTQLSVL.

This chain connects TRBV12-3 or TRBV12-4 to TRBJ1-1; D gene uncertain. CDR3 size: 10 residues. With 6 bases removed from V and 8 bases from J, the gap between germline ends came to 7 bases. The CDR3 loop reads CASSQKEAFF. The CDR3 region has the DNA TGTGCCAGCAGCCAGAAGGAAGCTTTCTTT.

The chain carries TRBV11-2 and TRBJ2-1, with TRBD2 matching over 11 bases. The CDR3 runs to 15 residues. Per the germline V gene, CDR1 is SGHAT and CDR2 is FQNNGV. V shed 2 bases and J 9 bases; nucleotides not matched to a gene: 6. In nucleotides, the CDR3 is TGTGCCAGCAGCTTAACTAGCGGGAGCTTGGCTGAGCAGTTCTTC. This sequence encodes CASSLTSGSLAEQFF.

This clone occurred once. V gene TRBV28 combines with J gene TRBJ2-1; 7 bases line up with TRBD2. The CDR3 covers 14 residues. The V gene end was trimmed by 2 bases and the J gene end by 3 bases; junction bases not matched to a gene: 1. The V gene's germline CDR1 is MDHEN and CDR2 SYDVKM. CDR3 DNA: TGTGCCAGCAGTTTACTAGCGGACTACAATGAGCAGTTCTTC. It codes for CASSLLADYNEQFF.

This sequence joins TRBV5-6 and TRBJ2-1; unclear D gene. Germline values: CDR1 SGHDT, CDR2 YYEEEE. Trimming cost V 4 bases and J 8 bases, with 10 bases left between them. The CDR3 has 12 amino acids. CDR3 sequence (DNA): TGTGCCAGCAGCGCACCGGTTCATGAGCAGTTCTTC. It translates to CASSAPVHEQFF.

The DNA of the CDR3 is TGCGCCAGCAGCCGGGACAGCGGGAGCTACGAGCAGTACTTC. It is translated as CASSRDSGSYEQYF. The chain recombines TRBV5-1 with TRBJ2-7, with TRBD2 as a possible D gene (8 bases). The CDR3 loop spans 14 amino acids. Germline CDR1 is SGHRS and CDR2 is YFSETQ. The V gene lost 4 bases and the J gene lost 3 bases, with 14 bases spanning the gap. The full variable domain, in which reference TRBV5-1 and TRBJ2-7 provide the parts outside the CDR3, is KAGVTQTPRYLIKTRGQQVTLSCSPISGHRSVSWYQQTPGQGLQFLFEYFSETQRNKGNFPGRFSGRQFSNSRSEMNVSTLELGDSALYLCASSRDSGSYEQYFGPGTRLTVT.

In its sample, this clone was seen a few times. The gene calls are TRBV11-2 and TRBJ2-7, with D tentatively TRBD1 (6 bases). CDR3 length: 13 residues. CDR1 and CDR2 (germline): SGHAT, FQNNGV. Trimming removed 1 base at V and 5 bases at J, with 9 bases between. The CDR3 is CASSLAGANEQYF. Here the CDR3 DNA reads TGTGCCAGCAGCTTAGCAGGGGCGAACGAGCAGTACTTC.

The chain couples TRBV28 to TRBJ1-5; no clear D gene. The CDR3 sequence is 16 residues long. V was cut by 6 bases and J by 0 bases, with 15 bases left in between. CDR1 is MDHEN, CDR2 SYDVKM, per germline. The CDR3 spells CASRSPGGGSNQPQHF. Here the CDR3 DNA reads TGTGCCAGCAGGAGTCCGGGTGGCGGTAGCAATCAGCCCCAGCATTTT. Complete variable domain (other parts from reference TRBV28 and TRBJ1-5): DVKVTQSSRYLVKRTGEKVFLECVQDMDHENMFWYRQDPGLGLRLIYFSYDVKMKEKGDIPEGYSVSREKKERFSLILESASTNQTSMYLCASRSPGGGSNQPQHFGDGTRLSIL.

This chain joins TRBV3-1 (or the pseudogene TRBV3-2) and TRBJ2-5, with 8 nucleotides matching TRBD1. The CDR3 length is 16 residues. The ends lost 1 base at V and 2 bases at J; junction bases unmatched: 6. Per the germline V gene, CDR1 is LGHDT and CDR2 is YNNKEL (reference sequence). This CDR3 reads CASSQARTGLQETQYF. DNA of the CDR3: TGTGCCAGCAGCCAAGCTAGGACAGGGCTTCAAGAGACCCAGTACTTC.

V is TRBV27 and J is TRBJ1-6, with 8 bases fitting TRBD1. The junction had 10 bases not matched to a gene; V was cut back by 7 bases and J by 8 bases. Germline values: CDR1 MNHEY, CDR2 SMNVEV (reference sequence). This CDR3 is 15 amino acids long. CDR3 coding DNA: TGTGCCAGCACCCTTAACAGGGGGAGGGATTCACCCCTCCACTTT. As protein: CASTLNRGRDSPLHF.

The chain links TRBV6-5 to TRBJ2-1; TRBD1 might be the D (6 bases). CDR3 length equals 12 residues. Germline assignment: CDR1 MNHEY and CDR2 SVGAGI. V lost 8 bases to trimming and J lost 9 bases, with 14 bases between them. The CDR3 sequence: CASLYVGGEQFF. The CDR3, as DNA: TGTGCCAGCTTGTATGTAGGGGGTGAGCAGTTCTTC.

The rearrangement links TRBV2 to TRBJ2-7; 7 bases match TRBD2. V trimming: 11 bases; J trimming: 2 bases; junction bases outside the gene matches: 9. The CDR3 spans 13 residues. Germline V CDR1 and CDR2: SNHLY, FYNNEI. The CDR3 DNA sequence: TGTGCCCTCGATAGAAGCGGGACCTACGAGCAGTACTTC. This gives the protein CALDRSGTYEQYF.

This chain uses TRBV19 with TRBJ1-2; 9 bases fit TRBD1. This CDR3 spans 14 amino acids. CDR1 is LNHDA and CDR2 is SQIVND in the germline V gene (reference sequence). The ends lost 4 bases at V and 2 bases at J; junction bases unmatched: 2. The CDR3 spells CASSKGQGNYGYTF. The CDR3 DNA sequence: TGTGCCAGTAGTAAGGGACAGGGCAACTATGGCTACACCTTC.

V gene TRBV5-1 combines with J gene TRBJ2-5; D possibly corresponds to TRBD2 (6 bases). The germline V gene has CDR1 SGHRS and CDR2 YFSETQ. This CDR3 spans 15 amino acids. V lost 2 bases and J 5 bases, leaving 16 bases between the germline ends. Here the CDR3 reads CASSLRPTRLETQYF. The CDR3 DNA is TGCGCCAGCAGCTTACGACCGACTAGATTGGAGACCCAGTACTTC.

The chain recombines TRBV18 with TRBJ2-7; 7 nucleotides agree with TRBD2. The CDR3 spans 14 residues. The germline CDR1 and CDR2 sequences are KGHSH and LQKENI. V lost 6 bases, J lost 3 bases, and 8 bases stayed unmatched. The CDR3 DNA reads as TGTGCCAGCTCCGTGGGGGGGAAGGACTACGAGCAGTACTTC. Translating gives CASSVGGKDYEQYF.

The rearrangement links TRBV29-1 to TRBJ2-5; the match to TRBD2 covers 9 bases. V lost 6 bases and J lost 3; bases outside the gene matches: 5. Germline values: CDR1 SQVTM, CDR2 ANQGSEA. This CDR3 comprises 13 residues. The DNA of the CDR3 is TGCAGCGTGCAGAGGACTAGCGAAGAGACCCAGTACTTC. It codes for CSVQRTSEETQYF. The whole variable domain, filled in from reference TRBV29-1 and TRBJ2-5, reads SAVISQKPSRDICQRGTSLTIQCQVDSQVTMMFWYRQQPGQSLTLIATANQGSEATYESGFVIDKFPISRPNLTFSTLTVSNMSPEDSSIYLCSVQRTSEETQYFGPGTRLLVL.

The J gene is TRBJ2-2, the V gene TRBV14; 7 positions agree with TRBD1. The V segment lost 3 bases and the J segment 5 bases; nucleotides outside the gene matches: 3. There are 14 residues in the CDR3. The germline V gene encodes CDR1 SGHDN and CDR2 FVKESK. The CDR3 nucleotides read TGTGCCAGCAGCCAGAGACAGGGAACCGGGGAGCTGTTTTTT. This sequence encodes CASSQRQGTGELFF.

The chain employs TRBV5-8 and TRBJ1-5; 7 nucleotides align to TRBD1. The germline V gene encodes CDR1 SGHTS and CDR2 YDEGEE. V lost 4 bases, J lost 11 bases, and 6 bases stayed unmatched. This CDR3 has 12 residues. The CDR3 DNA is TGTGCCAGCAGCCCCAGGACAGGATCCCAGCATTTT. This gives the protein CASSPRTGSQHF.